The 22 T cell receptor beta chains below all came from one sample that was sequenced in a study of T-cell reconstitution after alpha-beta-depleted transplantation in children. For TCRbeta, the library was prepared with unique molecular identifiers. Each CDR3 protein is one row after TCRdb ran MiXCR on the PCR reads. The sample consists of some 490,000 distinct CDR3 sequences, about an eighth of them appearing once. This sample comprised PBMCs from the stem cell graft donor, obtained from the stem cell graft. These receptors were collected from a human donor who donated a stem cell graft to a child with combined immunodeficiency.

In its sample, this clonotype was seen a few times. The V gene is TRBV3-1, the J gene TRBJ2-7; a weak D match, TRBD1 (5 bases). This CDR3 is 15 amino acids long. Germline V lookup: CDR1 LGHDT, CDR2 YNNKEL (reference sequence). V lost 5 bases and J 0 bases, leaving 14 bases between the germline ends. This CDR3 reads CASSVYTGISYEQYF. The CDR3 bases are TGTGCCAGCAGCGTCTATACAGGAATCTCCTACGAGCAGTACTTC.

This clonotype was observed many times. The chain employs TRBV12-3 or TRBV12-4 and TRBJ2-3; the match to TRBD1 covers 8 bases. Trimming removed 5 bases from V and 3 bases from J; junction bases left unmatched: 1. This CDR3 has 13 residues. The CDR3 loop is CASSGTGTDTQYF. The CDR3 bases are TGTGCCAGCAGTGGGACAGGTACAGATACGCAGTATTTT.

This clonotype appeared many times. The chain employs TRBV18 and TRBJ2-5, with 7 bases that match TRBD1. Germline V gene lookup returns CDR1 KGHSH and CDR2 LQKENI. Germline trimming cut 2 bases from V and 5 bases from J; bases unmatched to any gene: 5. The CDR3 spans 14 residues. The CDR3 DNA sequence: TGTGCCAGCTCACCAAGACAGGGCTGGGAGACCCAGTACTTC. It is translated as CASSPRQGWETQYF.

This clonotype was recorded many times. The chain couples TRBV29-1 to TRBJ2-1; D perhaps matches TRBD2 (6 bases). The CDR3 length is 12 residues. Germline V gene data show CDR1 as SQVTM and CDR2 as ANQGSEA. Trimming left V 6 bases short and J 4 bases short, with 10 bases between. This CDR3 is CSVLDYYNEQFF. The CDR3 DNA reads as TGCAGCGTCCTGGACTATTACAATGAGCAGTTCTTC.

This clonotype was observed many times. The chain uses TRBV24-1 and TRBJ1-4, with D unclear. CDR3 length: 16 residues. Germline CDR1 and CDR2: KGHDR and SFDVKD. The V end lost 3 bases, the J end lost 4 bases, and 14 bases lay between the germline ends. CDR3 sequence (DNA): TGTGCCACCAGTGATCGATTTCCGAAGATTAATGAAAAACTGTTTTTT. This sequence encodes CATSDRFPKINEKLFF.

The chain links TRBV6-5 to TRBJ2-4; no reliable D call. Germline V gives CDR1 MNHEY, CDR2 SVGAGI. V was trimmed by 1 base and J by 6 bases, leaving 1 base between them. The CDR3 has 11 amino acids. The DNA of the CDR3 is TGTGCCAGCAGTTACTTAAACATTCAGTACTTC. Translation: CASSYLNIQYF.

This clonotype was counted a few times. The J gene is TRBJ2-1, the V gene TRBV29-1, with 11 bases identical to TRBD2. V gave up 6 bases and J gave up 2 bases; unmatched junction bases: 3. The germline CDR1 and CDR2 sequences are SQVTM and ANQGSEA. The CDR3 consists of 14 residues. CDR3 protein: CSVPSGGTYNEQFF. In nucleotides, the CDR3 is TGCAGCGTCCCTAGCGGGGGGACCTACAATGAGCAGTTCTTC.

There are a few counts of this clonotype. V gene TRBV7-9 combines with J gene TRBJ1-1; D remains ambiguous. This CDR3 spans 13 amino acids. V was shortened by 1 base and J by 4 bases, with 7 bases between the two germline ends. The germline V gene has CDR1 SEHNR and CDR2 FQNEAQ (reference sequence). CDR3 residues: CASSLEQATEAFF. DNA for the CDR3: TGTGCCAGCAGCTTAGAGCAAGCCACTGAAGCTTTCTTT.

This chain links TRBV7-2 with TRBJ1-6; D possibly corresponds to TRBD1 (6 bases). This CDR3 is built from 16 residues. CDR1 SGHTA and CDR2 FQGNSA come from the germline V gene. The V gene lost 5 bases and the J gene lost 4 bases, with 15 bases spanning the gap. DNA of the CDR3: TGTGCCAGCAGCCCAGGCCGGCAGGGGTATAATTCACCCCTCCACTTT. Amino acid sequence: CASSPGRQGYNSPLHF. Combining the CDR3 with reference TRBV7-2 and TRBJ1-6 gives the whole variable domain GAGVSQSPSNKVTEKGKDVELRCDPISGHTALYWYRQSLGQGLEFLIYFQGNSAPDKSGLPSDRFSAERTGGSVSTLTIQRTQQEDSAVYLCASSPGRQGYNSPLHFGNGTRLTVT.

The V and J genes are TRBV12-3 or TRBV12-4 and TRBJ2-7; the D gene is possibly TRBD1 (5 bases). Trimming left V 3 bases short and J 3 bases short, with 9 bases between. The CDR3 contains 13 residues. CDR3 DNA: TGTGCCAGCAGTTTGGATACAGGCTACGAGCAGTACTTC. Encoded protein: CASSLDTGYEQYF.

This clonotype came up a few times. A read error may account for a junction end that differs from germline. The V gene is TRBV20-1, the J gene TRBJ2-2; D perhaps matches TRBD1 (5 bases). The CDR3 is 17 residues long. Per germline, CDR1 DFQATT and CDR2 SNEGSKA (reference sequence). CDR3 coding DNA: TGCTGTGCTAGAGATCCGCGTCAGGGTGACCCCACCGGGGAGCTGTTTTTT. Protein sequence: CCARDPRQGDPTGELFF.

The sample holds a few counts of this clonotype. V gene TRBV6-1 combines with J gene TRBJ2-1, with 13 bases that match TRBD2. This CDR3 comprises 14 residues. Germline CDR1 MNHNS, CDR2 SASEGT. Trimming cost V 5 bases and J 15 bases; bases outside gene matches: 10. The CDR3 DNA follows: TGTGCCAGCAGTACCTCTACTAGCGGGGGGGCCTGGTTCTTC. Translating it yields CASSTSTSGGAWFF.

This clonotype was found a few times. The genes are TRBV28 and TRBJ2-5; 11 nucleotides line up with TRBD2. Germline V gene data show CDR1 as MDHEN and CDR2 as SYDVKM. The CDR3 spans 14 residues. Trimming removed 6 bases from V and 3 bases from J; junction bases left unmatched: 3. CDR3 in amino acids: CASSPGLAEETQYF. The CDR3 DNA reads TGTGCCAGCAGCCCGGGACTAGCGGAAGAGACCCAGTACTTC.

This sequence joins TRBV7-8 and TRBJ2-1, with D unresolved. V shed 1 base and J shed 5 bases, with 12 bases lying between them. Germline V lookup: CDR1 SGHVS, CDR2 FQNEAQ. The CDR3 has 15 residues. The CDR3: CASSLGSFGDNEQFF. The CDR3 bases are TGTGCCAGCAGCTTAGGGTCATTCGGCGACAATGAGCAGTTCTTC. Based on the CDR3 plus reference TRBV7-8 and TRBJ2-1, the full variable domain is GAGVSQSPRYKVAKRGQDVALRCDPISGHVSLFWYQQALGQGPEFLTYFQNEAQLDKSGLPSDRFFAERPEGSVSTLKIQRTQQEDSAVYLCASSLGSFGDNEQFFGPGTRLTVL.

The DNA of the CDR3 is TGCAGTGCTAAGGGAGAGCGGGGGGGTCAAGAGACCCAGTACTTC. This codes for CSAKGERGGQETQYF. The chain uses TRBV20-1 and TRBJ2-5; TRBD2 aligns across 10 bases. V shed 4 bases, J shed 2 bases, and the junction held 7 bases outside the gene matches. Germline-derived CDR1 and CDR2 are DFQATT and SNEGSKA (reference sequence). The CDR3 spans 15 residues.

There are many counts of this clonotype. This sequence joins TRBV12-3 or TRBV12-4 and TRBJ2-5, with 12 bases matching TRBD2. The V segment lost 6 bases and the J segment 5 bases; nucleotides outside the gene matches: 4. CDR3 length: 14 amino acids. In nucleotides, the CDR3 is TGTGCCAGCAGGAGACTAGCGGGAGCGGAGACCCAGTACTTC. This encodes CASRRLAGAETQYF.

This sequence joins TRBV29-1 and TRBJ2-7; 7 nucleotides agree with TRBD2. Germline assignment: CDR1 SQVTM and CDR2 ANQGSEA. V was clipped by 3 bases and J by 3 bases; unmatched bases: 5. CDR3 length equals 13 residues. The CDR3 is CSVEGGNRYEQYF. The CDR3 coding sequence is TGCAGCGTTGAGGGGGGGAACCGCTACGAGCAGTACTTC.

The rearrangement uses TRBV11-2 and TRBJ1-2; D ambiguous. The CDR3 sequence is 12 residues long. The ends were cut back, 1 base at V and 3 bases at J, with 3 bases in the middle. The germline V gene encodes CDR1 SGHAT and CDR2 FQNNGV. CDR3 nucleotides: TGTGCCAGCAGCTTAGCGGACTATGGCTACACCTTC. As protein: CASSLADYGYTF.

CDR3 nucleotides: TGTGCCAGCTCAAGTGAGGCTTGGGGGGCCAACGTCCTGACTTTC. It codes for CASSSEAWGANVLTF. J is TRBJ2-6 and V is TRBV18; D gene uncertain. Trimming took off 5 bases at V and 4 bases at J, with 12 bases between the two ends. The CDR3 is 15 amino acids. CDR1 is KGHSH, CDR2 LQKENI, per germline.

This clonotype was detected many times. The rearrangement joins TRBV7-9 to TRBJ2-1; D uncertain. Germline loops: CDR1 SEHNR, CDR2 FQNEAQ (reference sequence). The CDR3 consists of 12 residues. Trimming removed 3 bases at V and 5 bases at J, with 5 bases between. The CDR3 reads CASSFFDNEQFF. For the CDR3, the DNA is TGTGCCAGCAGCTTCTTCGACAATGAGCAGTTCTTC.

This clonotype turned up a few times. The chain combines TRBV7-8 with TRBJ2-3; perhaps TRBD2 as D (5 bases). Germline V lookup: CDR1 SGHVS, CDR2 FQNEAQ. Trimming pared 5 bases from V and 3 bases from J, leaving 15 bases between. There are 15 residues in the CDR3. CDR3 residues: CASSGEVGETDTQYF. CDR3 bases: TGTGCCAGCAGCGGAGAGGTCGGGGAGACAGATACGCAGTATTTT.

V is TRBV9 and J is TRBJ2-7; D possibly corresponds to TRBD1 (5 bases). V lost 7 bases and J lost 2, with 16 bases in between. Germline CDR1 SGDLS, CDR2 YYNGEE. There are 14 residues in the CDR3. The CDR3 nucleotides are TGTGCCAGCGGTATAGGGGCAGATACCTACGAGCAGTACTTC. It specifies CASGIGADTYEQYF.